The 23 T cell receptor beta chains listed next were all sequenced from one sample in a study of control samples from healthy donors and cancer patients. Method: immunoSEQ multiplex PCR; TCRdb's copy keeps in-frame clones and lacks some. The sample contains roughly 34,000 clones, roughly 86% of which appear only once. The sample comprised PBMCs. Receptors were obtained from a woman between 35 and 50 years old with lung cancer.

The chain combines TRBV2 with TRBJ2-2, with a possible D match to TRBD2 (6 bases). The V end was cut by 5 bases, the J end by 3 bases, with 13 bases between. This CDR3 region has 15 residues. CDR1 and CDR2 from the germline V gene are SNHLY and FYNNEI. The CDR3 DNA reads as TGTGCCAGCAGTCTCCCTGCGGGATACACCGGGGAGCTGTTTTTT. It translates to CASSLPAGYTGELFF.

The chain links TRBV30 to TRBJ2-1; D is possibly TRBD1 (6 bases). V lost 5 bases to trimming and J lost 2 bases, with 13 bases between them. This CDR3 comprises 14 residues. In germline, CDR1 is GTSNPN, CDR2 SVGIG (reference sequence). The CDR3 is CAWHRGTPYNEQFF. The CDR3 DNA reads as TGTGCCTGGCATAGGGGGACACCCTACAATGAGCAGTTCTTC.

The genes are TRBV5-1 and TRBJ2-1, with 7 nucleotides matching TRBD1. This CDR3 spans 15 amino acids. Unmatched junction bases numbered 11, after V lost 4 bases and J lost 7 bases. Germline-derived CDR1 and CDR2 are SGHRS and YFSETQ. The chain's CDR3 is CASSTRQGSGNEQFF. DNA of the CDR3: TGCGCCAGCAGCACTAGACAGGGAAGTGGAAATGAGCAGTTCTTC.

The rearrangement joins TRBV4-3 to TRBJ2-2; no clear D gene. The CDR3 runs to 13 residues. Germline V gene data show CDR1 as LGHNA and CDR2 as YSLEER. The V and J ends lost 0 bases and 3 bases respectively, with 2 bases between them. CDR3 region: CASSQDYTGELFF. CDR3 nucleotides: TGCGCCAGCAGCCAAGACTACACCGGGGAGCTGTTTTTT.

This sequence joins TRBV19 and TRBJ1-5, with 7 bases that match TRBD1. The CDR3 covers 18 residues. J was trimmed by 4 bases and V by 5 bases; bases with no gene match: 17. Germline V CDR1 and CDR2: LNHDA, SQIVND (reference sequence). Here the CDR3 DNA reads TGTGCCAGTAGTCCCCCAGGGGCCACAGGGGCGGGGAATCAGCCCCAGCATTTT. As protein: CASSPPGATGAGNQPQHF.

This clone is a singleton in its sample. The same CDR3 is also encoded by other DNA sequences in this sample. The rearrangement links TRBV5-1 to TRBJ1-2; D not resolved. Trimming left V 0 bases short and J 4 bases short, with 4 bases between. This CDR3 spans 12 amino acids. Per the germline V gene, CDR1 is SGHRS and CDR2 is YFSETQ. CDR3 sequence reads: CASSLDSYGYTF. Here the CDR3 DNA reads TGCGCCAGCAGCTTGGACAGCTATGGCTACACCTTC. Using reference TRBV5-1 and TRBJ1-2 for the parts outside the CDR3, the full variable domain is KAGVTQTPRYLIKTRGQQVTLSCSPISGHRSVSWYQQTPGQGLQFLFEYFSETQRNKGNFPGRFSGRQFSNSRSEMNVSTLELGDSALYLCASSLDSYGYTFGSGTRLTVV.

A single count supports this clone. The V gene is TRBV19, the J gene TRBJ2-3, with D hard to call. CDR3 length: 13 residues. From germline, CDR1 is LNHDA and CDR2 SQIVND (reference sequence). Trimming cost V 8 bases and J 3 bases, with 12 bases left between them. DNA of the CDR3: TGTGCCAGTGGTCAGGCCGGAACAGATACGCAGTATTTT. It translates to CASGQAGTDTQYF. The full variable domain, its missing parts supplied by reference TRBV19 and TRBJ2-3, is DGGITQSPKYLFRKEGQNVTLSCEQNLNHDAMYWYRQDPGQGLRLIYYSQIVNDFQKGDIAEGYSVSREKKESFPLTVTSAQKNPTAFYLCASGQAGTDTQYFGPGTRLTVL.

The V gene is TRBV2, the J gene TRBJ2-7; maybe TRBD2 (5 bases). V was pared by 4 bases and J by 4 bases, with 11 bases between. Germline V gene sequence: CDR1 SNHLY, CDR2 FYNNEI. The CDR3 runs 13 residues. Here the CDR3 DNA reads TGTGCCAGCAGTGCAAGCGAGGGATACGAGCAGTACTTC. Translated: CASSASEGYEQYF.

This chain connects TRBV5-5 to TRBJ1-5; D remains ambiguous. Looked up from germline, CDR1 is SGHKS and CDR2 is YYEKEE (reference sequence). Trimming took off 0 bases at V and 1 base at J, with 2 bases between the two ends. This CDR3 contains 13 residues. The CDR3 spells CASSLESNQPQHF. CDR3 nucleotides: TGTGCCAGCAGCTTGGAAAGCAATCAGCCCCAGCATTTT.

The chain has TRBV19 and TRBJ2-7; D tentatively reads TRBD1 or TRBD2 (6 bases each). The V end was cut by 5 bases, the J end by 7 bases, with 21 bases between. Germline CDR1 and CDR2: LNHDA and SQIVND (reference sequence). The CDR3 length is 15 residues. CDR3 in amino acids: CASSEGDLDEWEQYF. The CDR3 DNA reads as TGTGCCAGTAGTGAGGGGGACTTAGACGAATGGGAGCAGTACTTC. Filled out from reference TRBV19 and TRBJ2-7, the complete variable domain reads DGGITQSPKYLFRKEGQNVTLSCEQNLNHDAMYWYRQDPGQGLRLIYYSQIVNDFQKGDIAEGYSVSREKKESFPLTVTSAQKNPTAFYLCASSEGDLDEWEQYFGPGTRLTVT.

The J gene is TRBJ1-5, the V gene TRBV5-5; the match to TRBD1 covers 8 bases. CDR3 size: 14 residues. J was trimmed by 6 bases and V by 4 bases; bases with no gene match: 6. Germline lookup yields CDR1 SGHKS and CDR2 YYEKEE (reference sequence). CDR3 residues: CASSADRAGQPQHF. CDR3 sequence (DNA): TGTGCCAGCAGCGCGGACAGGGCGGGTCAGCCCCAGCATTTT.

The chain combines TRBV27 with TRBJ1-1, with D maybe TRBD1 (5 bases). Germline V CDR1 and CDR2: MNHEY, SMNVEV (reference sequence). The CDR3 sequence is 14 residues long. The V and J ends lost 2 bases and 4 bases respectively, with 11 bases between them. The CDR3: CASSLGDPGTEAFF. The CDR3 nucleotides read TGTGCCAGCAGTTTAGGGGACCCGGGCACTGAAGCTTTCTTT.

V gene TRBV4-2 combines with J gene TRBJ1-3; D not resolved. The CDR3 covers 15 residues. Germline V gene sequence: CDR1 LGHNA, CDR2 YNFKEQ. The ends were cut back, 1 base at V and 0 bases at J, with 7 bases in the middle. The CDR3 region has the DNA TGTGCCAGCAGCCAAGCCAGCAACTCTGGAAACACCATATATTTT. It encodes CASSQASNSGNTIYF.

In the case of this clone: The sample has other DNA sequences that encode this CDR3 too. This sequence joins TRBV4-3 and TRBJ1-2; D uncertain. The CDR3 length is 14 residues. With 0 bases removed from V and 4 bases from J, the gap between germline ends came to 9 bases. In germline, CDR1 is LGHNA, CDR2 YSLEER. In DNA form, the CDR3 reads TGCGCCAGCAGCCAAGATCCAAGGGCCTATGGCTACACCTTC. It codes for CASSQDPRAYGYTF.

The J gene is TRBJ1-4, the V gene TRBV3-1 (or the pseudogene TRBV3-2); the D is unclear. Germline V gene sequence: CDR1 LGHDT, CDR2 YNNKEL (reference sequence). V was trimmed by 6 bases and J by 8 bases, leaving 16 bases between them. CDR3 size: 14 residues. The CDR3 nucleotides are TGTGCCAGCAGGGGCAACGGGGTTTGGGAAAAACTGTTTTTT. This gives the protein CASRGNGVWEKLFF.

V and J are TRBV15 and TRBJ1-6, with D possibly being TRBD1 (5 bases). From germline, CDR1 is LNHNV and CDR2 YYDKDF (reference sequence). The CDR3 extends over 13 amino acids. Trimming shortened V by 7 bases and J by 3 bases, and 7 bases separated the two germline ends. The CDR3 DNA is TGTGCCACCAAGACAGACTATAATTCACCCCTCCACTTT. This translates into CATKTDYNSPLHF. Full variable domain (missing parts from reference TRBV15 and TRBJ1-6): DAMVIQNPRYQVTQFGKPVTLSCSQTLNHNVMYWYQQKSSQAPKLLFHYYDKDFNNEADTPDNFQSRRPNTSFCFLDIRSPGLGDTAMYLCATKTDYNSPLHFGNGTRLTVT.

This CDR3 is CASSFQGAGTEAFF. The CDR3 DNA reads TGTGCCAGCAGCTTTCAGGGGGCCGGCACTGAAGCTTTCTTT. V usage is TRBV7-2 and J usage is TRBJ1-1, with 8 nucleotides matching TRBD1. Germline-derived CDR1 and CDR2 are SGHTA and FQGNSA. V lost 3 bases, J lost 4 bases, and 4 bases stayed unmatched. The CDR3 is 14 residues long.

V is TRBV10-3 and J is TRBJ1-1, with 9 bases that match TRBD1. The V and J ends lost 5 bases and 1 base, in that order; junction bases with no gene match: 5. The CDR3 is 15 amino acids. Germline CDR1 and CDR2: ENHRY and SYGVKD. CDR3 nucleotide sequence: TGTGCCATCAGTACGGGACAGGGAAAGAACACTGAAGCTTTCTTT. It codes for CAISTGQGKNTEAFF.

The rearrangement links TRBV30 to TRBJ1-4, with a possible D match to TRBD1 (5 bases). This CDR3 contains 13 residues. Germline V gene lookup returns CDR1 GTSNPN and CDR2 SVGIG (reference sequence). V was pared by 8 bases and J by 4 bases, with 14 bases between. The CDR3 spells CAGAHSFNEKLFF. Here the CDR3 DNA reads TGTGCCGGGGCTCACAGCTTTAATGAAAAACTGTTTTTT.

The rearrangement links TRBV14 to TRBJ2-3; D possibly corresponds to TRBD2 (6 bases). CDR1 and CDR2 (germline): SGHDN, FVKESK. Trimming took 0 bases from V and 2 from J, leaving 12 bases between them. CDR3 length: 16 residues. CDR3: CASSQDWGLYTDTQYF. CDR3 nucleotides: TGTGCCAGCAGCCAAGATTGGGGACTGTACACAGATACGCAGTATTTT.

This sequence joins TRBV4-3 and TRBJ1-5, with D unresolved. Germline lookup yields CDR1 LGHNA and CDR2 YSLEER. V lost 0 bases and J 8 bases, leaving 8 bases between the germline ends. The CDR3 runs to 13 residues. The CDR3: CASSQDRREPQHF. Here the CDR3 DNA reads TGCGCCAGCAGCCAAGATAGGAGGGAGCCCCAGCATTTT.

This clone was seen a single time. The chain couples TRBV11-2 to TRBJ1-4; D ambiguous. Germline V gives CDR1 SGHAT, CDR2 FQNNGV. The CDR3 runs 16 residues. Trimming left V 5 bases short and J 10 bases short, with 23 bases between. The DNA for the CDR3 is TGTGCCAGCAGCCAAAACACGGCCGGAGGTCTAGGAAAACTGTTTTTT. Translating it yields CASSQNTAGGLGKLFF.

The chain employs TRBV3-1 (or the pseudogene TRBV3-2) and TRBJ2-3; 11 bases map to TRBD2. This CDR3 is 16 amino acids long. CDR1 and CDR2 from the germline V gene are LGHDT and YNNKEL (reference sequence). V gave up 4 bases and J gave up 0 bases; unmatched junction bases: 3. Here the CDR3 DNA reads TGTGCCAGCAGCCGGACTAGCGGGCTTAGCACAGATACGCAGTATTTT. Translation gives CASSRTSGLSTDTQYF.